This T cell receptor beta chain is from a study of regulatory T cells in long-lasting Graves disease. This clonotype was seen many times. Time point indicated: newly diagnosed GD, antithyroid drugs for less than 3 months. Researchers made the TCR library from RNA that was extracted from PBMCs. Combining iRepertoire HTBI primers with Arm-PCR of CDR3 regions, the authors built TCR beta libraries. TCRdb used MiXCR to reprocess the multiplex PCR reads, holding one entry per CDR3 protein. Of some 500,000 distinct CDR3 sequences detected, roughly 14% appear once; the ten largest clones hold roughly a tenth. V lost 5 bases to trimming and J lost 10 bases, with 15 bases between them. The CDR3 is 13 residues long. CDR1 LNHDA and CDR2 SQIVND come from the germline V gene (reference sequence). These same data were also listed under a study on T cells in Graves' hyperthyroidism and ophthalmopathy. This second report adds: In patients aged 18 to 65, hyperthyroidism was newly diagnosed, with duration under 2 months. HTBI primers were used for first-round RT-PCR of the TCR CDR3.

The source material was peripheral blood mononuclear cells (PBMCs), sampled at new diagnosis, from a patient treated with antithyroid drugs. The chain joins TRBV19 to TRBJ2-1; D is undetermined. The receptor comes from a man aged 25-40 years with Graves disease. The CDR3 DNA sequence: TGTGCCAGTAGTGCCACCCCCCGGAGCGAGCAGTTCTTC. Protein sequence: CASSATPRSEQFF.